This is a list of T cell receptor beta chains from one sample in a study of cytomegalovirus exposure and HLA in healthy donors. The repertoire was sequenced with immunoSEQ multiplex PCR; TCRdb's copy has only in-frame clones and lacks some. The repertoire holds 140,000 to 150,000 clones, with 78% as singletons. Sample: PBMCs. Receptor source: a female donor in good health and CMV-seronegative. Both conserved end residues are part of each CDR3. Fields, in order: clone size, V gene, J gene, D gene, CDR3 DNA, CDR3 protein. The D gene is left open where the match is weak. Clone size is not always given. Where it is, it says once, few, many or a class for expanded clones.

size: NA
V: TRBV9
J: TRBJ1-6
D: TRBD1
DNA: TGTGCCAGCAGCTCAGGACAGGGGGCATCACCCCTCCACTTT
CDR3: CASSSGQGASPLHF

size: NA
V: TRBV28
J: TRBJ1-5
D: NA
DNA: TGTGCCAGCAGCCCATGGGCCGCGATCAATCAGCCCCAGCATTTT
CDR3: CASSPWAAINQPQHF

size: once
V: TRBV27
J: TRBJ2-5
D: NA
DNA: TGTGCCAGCAGTTTTTTGGGGCCACAAGAGACCCAGTACTTC
CDR3: CASSFLGPQETQYF

size: NA
V: TRBV30
J: TRBJ2-7
D: TRBD2
DNA: TGTGGGGGTACTAGCGGGAGAGAATACGAGCAGTACTTC
CDR3: CGGTSGREYEQYF

size: NA
V: TRBV7-6
J: TRBJ2-2
D: NA
DNA: TGTGCCGGGGGGACCGCCGGTTCCGGGGAGCTGTTTTTT
CDR3: CAGGTAGSGELFF

size: NA
V: TRBV6-5
J: TRBJ2-5
D: TRBD1
DNA: TGTGCCAGCAGTTGGGGACAGGGGGCAAGAGAGACCCAGTACTTC
CDR3: CASSWGQGARETQYF

size: NA
V: TRBV28
J: TRBJ1-3
D: TRBD1
DNA: TGTGCCAGCAGTCAGGGGGCCATGATACGGGGGGTAGTATATTTT
CDR3: CASSQGAMIRGVVYF

size: few
V: TRBV6-1
J: TRBJ2-7
D: NA
DNA: TGTGCCAGCACTCTGGGGGGTATCTACGAGCAGTACTTC
CDR3: CASTLGGIYEQYF

size: few
V: TRBV4-3
J: TRBJ1-1
D: NA
DNA: TGCGCCAGCAGCCAAGATGAGGGTTTTGGCACTGAAGCTTTCTTT
CDR3: CASSQDEGFGTEAFF

size: NA
V: TRBV27
J: TRBJ2-7
D: NA
DNA: TGTGCCACCTCACAGGATCTCTCCTACGAGCAGTACTTC
CDR3: CATSQDLSYEQYF

size: NA
V: TRBV6-5
J: TRBJ1-6
D: NA
DNA: TGTGCCAGCAGTTACTCTAGCCTTTCACCCCTCCACTTT
CDR3: CASSYSSLSPLHF

size: NA
V: TRBV4-3
J: TRBJ1-6
D: TRBD1
DNA: TGCGCCAGCAGCCAGGCTTGGGGGACAGGGAATAATTCACCCCTCCACTTT
CDR3: CASSQAWGTGNNSPLHF

size: NA
V: TRBV4-1
J: TRBJ1-2
D: NA
DNA: TGCGCCAGCAGCCAAGAAGCGGTAGAAGGCTACCCCTTC
CDR3: CASSQEAVEGYPF

size: few
V: TRBV6-5
J: TRBJ1-5
D: TRBD1
DNA: TGTGCCAGCAGGCCGACAGGGAGGAATCAGCCCCAGCATTTT
CDR3: CASRPTGRNQPQHF

size: NA
V: TRBV7-8
J: TRBJ1-6
D: NA
DNA: TGTGCCAGCAGACCCGGGGTGGTGAATTCACCCCTCCACTTT
CDR3: CASRPGVVNSPLHF

size: NA
V: TRBV19
J: TRBJ2-3
D: TRBD2
DNA: TGTGCCAGTGGGAACCCCGGGACTACCTTTTTT
CDR3: CASGNPGTTFF

size: NA
V: TRBV5-6
J: TRBJ2-4
D: TRBD2
DNA: TGTGCCAGCAGCTTTCGGACTAGCGGGAGGGACGGGGCCAAAAACATTCAGTACTTC
CDR3: CASSFRTSGRDGAKNIQYF

size: NA
V: TRBV28
J: TRBJ1-1
D: TRBD1
DNA: TGTGCCAGCCGAGGGACAGGGGGCGAGAACACTGAAGCTTTCTTT
CDR3: CASRGTGGENTEAFF

size: NA
V: TRBV7-3
J: TRBJ2-1
D: NA
DNA: TGTGCCAGCAGCTTACCGGGGAGCTCCTACAATGAGCAGTTCTTC
CDR3: CASSLPGSSYNEQFF

size: NA
V: TRBV9
J: TRBJ2-1
D: NA
DNA: TGTGCCAGCAGCGGAAGGGGCCATGAGCAGTTCTTC
CDR3: CASSGRGHEQFF

size: once
V: TRBV5-1
J: TRBJ2-7
D: NA
DNA: TGCGCCAGCAGCTTGGCGGGGTCTAACTACGAGCAGTACTTC
CDR3: CASSLAGSNYEQYF

size: once
V: TRBV6-6
J: TRBJ1-1
D: NA
DNA: TGTGCCAGCAGTGACCGACGGAGTCTCAACACTGAAGCTTTCTTT
CDR3: CASSDRRSLNTEAFF

size: NA
V: TRBV5-1
J: TRBJ2-7
D: TRBD1
DNA: TGCGCCAGCAGCTTGGCTATGGGGACAGGGGGCTACGAGCAGTACTTC
CDR3: CASSLAMGTGGYEQYF